The TCR beta chain under discussion was sequenced for a study of PD-1 blockade in classical Hodgkin lymphoma. Study conclusions and caveats: The study reported lower baseline TCR diversity in newly diagnosed patients than in healthy donors.

A word on this clone: The antigen remains unidentified.

Some clones are missing from TCRdb's copy, which holds only in-frame ones; the method was immunoSEQ multiplex PCR. The sample includes 25,000 to 35,000 clones, 70% to 90% of them seen just once. Time point described: cycle 4 day 1 (C4D1), after less than seven weeks of nivolumab. All patients experienced relapse after autologous stem cell transplantation, and brentuximab vedotin exposure was variable. It was by magnetic negative selection that CD4+ T cells were purified from thawed PBMCs. Germline lookup yields CDR1 SGHDT and CDR2 YYEEEE. Trimming shortened V by 0 bases and J by 14 bases, and 13 bases separated the two germline ends. The CDR3 is 12 amino acids.

Sequenced here: CD4+ T cells from blood, sampled before the fourth cycle of nivolumab. The sequence derives from a human donor with classical Hodgkin lymphoma. This chain connects TRBV5-6 to TRBJ2-3; D call uncertain. In DNA, the CDR3 is TGTGCCAGCAGCTTGGGCCAAATAGGTCTGTATTTT. This sequence encodes CASSLGQIGLYF.